What follows are 7 T cell receptor beta chains derived from one specimen sequenced in a study of regulatory T cells in long-lasting Graves disease. Time point of the sample: newly diagnosed GD, antithyroid drugs for less than 3 months. With RNA extracted from PBMCs as input, the TCR library was made. The authors built TCR beta libraries using iRepertoire HTBI primers and Arm-PCR of CDR3 regions. TCRdb re-called the multiplex PCR reads through MiXCR, storing one row per CDR3 protein. This sample yields 620,000 or so distinct CDR3 sequences, of which roughly 15% are seen a single time; about 20% belongs to the top ten. Separately, the same data were catalogued under a study of T cells in Graves' hyperthyroidism and ophthalmopathy.

The sequencing here drew on peripheral blood mononuclear cells (PBMCs), taken at new diagnosis, from a patient treated with antithyroid drugs. The receptors shown here come from a woman aged 30 to 39 with Graves disease.

The J gene is TRBJ2-6, the V gene TRBV9; D may be TRBD1 or TRBD2 (5 bases each). Germline-derived CDR1 and CDR2 are SGDLS and YYNGEE. This CDR3 contains 17 residues. V lost 0 bases and J lost 3, with 13 bases in between. The CDR3 nucleotides are TGTGCCAGCAGCGTAGGGCCGATGGGGGTTGGGGCCAACGTCCTGACTTTC. It encodes CASSVGPMGVGANVLTF.

The chain joins TRBV6-1 to TRBJ1-1; no clear D. In germline, CDR1 is MNHNS, CDR2 SASEGT. Trimming shortened V by 7 bases and J by 3 bases, and 18 bases separated the two germline ends. This CDR3 region has 15 residues. The CDR3 is CASNRRPEIHTEAFF. The CDR3 coding sequence is TGTGCCAGCAACCGACGGCCAGAAATACACACTGAAGCTTTCTTT.

The chain uses TRBV5-4 and TRBJ1-1, with 10 nucleotides matching TRBD1. The V segment lost 4 bases and the J segment 9 bases; nucleotides outside the gene matches: 12. The CDR3 extends over 15 amino acids. Germline V gives CDR1 SGHNT, CDR2 YYREEE (reference sequence). The CDR3 DNA is TGTGCCAGCAGCCAAGCAGACAGGGGGCGAGATAAAGCTTTCTTT. It encodes CASSQADRGRDKAFF.

This clonotype was counted only a few times. In DNA form, the CDR3 reads TGTGCCAGCAGGGGGGGGGAGGCTTCCTACAATGAGCAGTTCTTC. The encoded protein is CASRGGEASYNEQFF. J is TRBJ2-1 and V is TRBV3-1; 7 bases align to TRBD2. In germline, CDR1 is LGHDT, CDR2 YNNKEL (reference sequence). V shed 6 bases and J 1 base; nucleotides not matched to a gene: 6. The CDR3 has 15 residues.

This clonotype was counted at least ten times. The V and J genes are TRBV20-1 and TRBJ2-1, with a tentative D call TRBD2 (6 bases). The CDR3 covers 16 residues. Germline V lookup: CDR1 DFQATT, CDR2 SNEGSKA (reference sequence). Trimming removed 6 bases at V and 4 bases at J, with 22 bases between. This CDR3 reads CSARLDGVGMYNEQFF. The CDR3 coding sequence is TGCAGTGCAAGACTAGACGGAGTGGGCATGTACAATGAGCAGTTCTTC.

The rearrangement links TRBV5-1 to TRBJ2-7; D may be TRBD1 (5 bases). The CDR3 extends over 15 amino acids. Germline V gene data show CDR1 as SGHRS and CDR2 as YFSETQ. Trimming removed 3 bases from V and 4 bases from J, with 17 bases in between. CDR3 DNA: TGCGCCAGCAGCTCCGAGTTGGGGCCTTTTTACGAGCAGTACTTC. Translation gives CASSSELGPFYEQYF. The entire variable domain, with the rest obtained from reference TRBV5-1 and TRBJ2-7, is as follows: KAGVTQTPRYLIKTRGQQVTLSCSPISGHRSVSWYQQTPGQGLQFLFEYFSETQRNKGNFPGRFSGRQFSNSRSEMNVSTLELGDSALYLCASSSELGPFYEQYFGPGTRLTVT.

This clonotype was seen at least ten times. The V and J genes are TRBV2 and TRBJ2-1; 9 positions match TRBD2. The V gene's germline CDR1 is SNHLY and CDR2 FYNNEI. V lost 4 bases, J lost 7 bases, and 8 bases stayed unmatched. This CDR3 comprises 15 residues. The chain's CDR3 is CASSARAGGRNEQFF. DNA for the CDR3: TGTGCCAGCAGTGCTAGGGCGGGAGGGAGAAATGAGCAGTTCTTC.